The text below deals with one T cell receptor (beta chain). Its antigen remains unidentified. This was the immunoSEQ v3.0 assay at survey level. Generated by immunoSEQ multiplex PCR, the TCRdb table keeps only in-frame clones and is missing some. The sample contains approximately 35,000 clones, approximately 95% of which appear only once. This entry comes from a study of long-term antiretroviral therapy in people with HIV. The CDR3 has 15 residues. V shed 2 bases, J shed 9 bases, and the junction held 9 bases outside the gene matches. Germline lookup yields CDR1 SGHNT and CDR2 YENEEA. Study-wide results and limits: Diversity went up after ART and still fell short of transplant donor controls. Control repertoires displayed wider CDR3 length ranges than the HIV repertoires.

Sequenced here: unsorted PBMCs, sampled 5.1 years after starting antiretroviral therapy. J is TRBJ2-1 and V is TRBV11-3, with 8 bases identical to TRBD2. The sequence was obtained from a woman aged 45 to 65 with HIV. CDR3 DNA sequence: TGTGCCAGCAGCTTAAAGGCGGGGGGCCGAAGTGAGCAGTTCTTC. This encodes CASSLKAGGRSEQFF.